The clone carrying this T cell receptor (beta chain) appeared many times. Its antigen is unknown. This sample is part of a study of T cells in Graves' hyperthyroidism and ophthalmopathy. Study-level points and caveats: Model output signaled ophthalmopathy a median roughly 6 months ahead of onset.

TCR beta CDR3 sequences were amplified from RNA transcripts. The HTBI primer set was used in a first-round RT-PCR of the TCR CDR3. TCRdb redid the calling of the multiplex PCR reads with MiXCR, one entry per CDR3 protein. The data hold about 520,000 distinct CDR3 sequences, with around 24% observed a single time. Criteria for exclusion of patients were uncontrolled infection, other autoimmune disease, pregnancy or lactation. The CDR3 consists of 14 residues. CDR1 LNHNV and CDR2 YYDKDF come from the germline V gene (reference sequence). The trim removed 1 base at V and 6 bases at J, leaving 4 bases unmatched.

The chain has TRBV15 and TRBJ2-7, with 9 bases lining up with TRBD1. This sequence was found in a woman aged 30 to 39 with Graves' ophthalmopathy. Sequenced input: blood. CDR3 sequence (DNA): TGTGCCACCAGCAGAGCTGGGACAGGGTCCGAGCAGTACTTC. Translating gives CATSRAGTGSEQYF.